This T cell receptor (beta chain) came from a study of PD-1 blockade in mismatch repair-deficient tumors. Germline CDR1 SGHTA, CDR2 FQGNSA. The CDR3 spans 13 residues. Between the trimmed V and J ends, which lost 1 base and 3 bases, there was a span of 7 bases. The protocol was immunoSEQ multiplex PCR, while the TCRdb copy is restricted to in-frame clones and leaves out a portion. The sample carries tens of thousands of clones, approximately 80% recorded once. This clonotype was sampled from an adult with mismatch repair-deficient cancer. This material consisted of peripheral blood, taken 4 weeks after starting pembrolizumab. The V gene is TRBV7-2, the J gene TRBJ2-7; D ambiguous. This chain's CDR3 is CASSLVSDYEQYF. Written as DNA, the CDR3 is TGTGCCAGCAGCTTAGTAAGCGACTACGAGCAGTACTTC.